This paragraph covers one T cell receptor beta chain sequence. As yet, its antigen is unknown. Assay used: immunoSEQ multiplex PCR; TCRdb lists only in-frame clones, some missing. The data show about 14,000 clones, with 70% to 90% seen just once and about 0.27% held by the top ten. The CDR3 consists of 13 residues. The V gene's germline CDR1 is SGHTS and CDR2 YDEGEE. V was clipped by 1 base and J by 6 bases, with 8 bases between them. This sample is part of a study of follicular helper T cells after annual influenza vaccination. Time point given: 2014-2015 season, pre-vaccination. Overall study results and limits: For non-cTfh compartments, undersampling could not be ruled out.

This clonotype was sampled from an adult who received the influenza vaccine. The genes are TRBV5-8 and TRBJ1-5; D gene uncertain. The material sequenced was CXCR5- memory CD4+ T cells sorted from blood, taken on the day of influenza vaccination. The CDR3 DNA is TGTGCCAGCAGCTTGTCTTGGTTTCAGCCCCAGCATTTT. The encoded protein is CASSLSWFQPQHF.